This entry lists 21 T cell receptor beta chains sequenced from one sample in a study of T cell responses to AZD1222 COVID-19 vaccine. The protocol was immunoSEQ multiplex PCR, while the TCRdb copy is restricted to in-frame clones and leaves out a portion. The repertoire consists of about 180,000 clones, with around 90% occurring once and the leading ten covering more than 1.5%. Sequencing used peripheral blood, obtained 28 days after the second AZD1222 dose. Receptors were obtained from an adult who received the AZD1222 COVID-19 vaccine.

In this sample, this clone turned up once. The chain combines TRBV3-1 (or the pseudogene TRBV3-2) with TRBJ1-4, with a tentative D call TRBD1 (5 bases). Germline V gene data show CDR1 as LGHDT and CDR2 as YNNKEL (reference sequence). CDR3 size: 15 residues. V lost 3 bases to trimming and J lost 7 bases, with 15 bases between them. CDR3 loop: CASSHVIGGGEKLFF. The CDR3 coding sequence is TGTGCCAGCAGCCACGTGATCGGGGGAGGTGAAAAACTGTTTTTT.

The chain links TRBV19 to TRBJ2-1, with TRBD2 as a possible D gene (6 bases). The CDR3 has 16 residues. V dropped 3 bases and J dropped 2 bases, with 14 bases sitting between them. Per the germline V gene, CDR1 is LNHDA and CDR2 is SQIVND (reference sequence). CDR3: CASSIPDGGAYNEQFF. The CDR3, as DNA: TGTGCCAGTAGTATCCCGGACGGCGGGGCCTACAATGAGCAGTTCTTC.

The chain has TRBV6-6 and TRBJ1-2; 9 nucleotides line up with TRBD1. CDR3 length: 14 amino acids. After removal of 5 bases from V and 7 bases from J, the junction contained 8 bases not matched to a gene. The germline gives CDR1 MNHNY, CDR2 SVGAGI (reference sequence). CDR3 nucleotide sequence: TGTGCCAGCAGTCCCACAGGGGGCGGGGGTGGCTACACCTTC. Translated, it gives CASSPTGGGGGYTF.

The rearrangement uses TRBV5-1 and TRBJ1-3; D gene uncertain. This CDR3 region has 16 residues. Germline lookup yields CDR1 SGHRS and CDR2 YFSETQ. Trimming took off 0 bases at V and 0 bases at J, with 10 bases between the two ends. The CDR3 loop reads CASSLAGPGSGNTIYF. CDR3 in DNA: TGCGCCAGCAGCTTGGCCGGCCCGGGCTCTGGAAACACCATATATTTT.

A single count supports this clone. The V call is TRBV3-1 (or the pseudogene TRBV3-2), the J call TRBJ1-1; D not certain. The CDR3 is made up of 14 amino acids. Per germline, CDR1 LGHDT and CDR2 YNNKEL (reference sequence). Trimming removed 3 bases from V and 1 base from J, with 9 bases in between. The CDR3 reads CASSHREKNTEAFF. CDR3 nucleotide sequence: TGTGCCAGCAGCCACCGGGAGAAGAACACTGAAGCTTTCTTT.

V is TRBV5-1 and J is TRBJ2-1; D remains unclear. The CDR3 has 13 amino acids. V dropped 0 bases and J dropped 5 bases, with 6 bases sitting between them. CDR1 is SGHRS and CDR2 is YFSETQ in the germline V gene. This CDR3 is CASSLDVHNEQFF. In nucleotides, the CDR3 is TGCGCCAGCAGCTTGGATGTGCACAATGAGCAGTTCTTC.

The chain is built from TRBV18 and TRBJ2-5; 7 bases align to TRBD2. The V gene end was trimmed by 1 base and the J gene end by 2 bases; junction bases not matched to a gene: 4. This CDR3 region has 15 residues. Germline lookup yields CDR1 KGHSH and CDR2 LQKENI. Written as DNA, the CDR3 is TGTGCCAGCTCACCACAGGGAGGGAGGCAAGAGACCCAGTACTTC. This gives the protein CASSPQGGRQETQYF.

This clone appeared once. V gene TRBV11-2 combines with J gene TRBJ1-6; D gene uncertain. The CDR3 loop spans 15 amino acids. CDR1 and CDR2 from the germline V gene are SGHAT and FQNNGV. The V gene lost 1 base and the J gene lost 4 bases, with 8 bases spanning the gap. In DNA, the CDR3 is TGTGCCAGCAGCTTAGGTGGCCGGTATAATTCACCCCTCCACTTT. This sequence encodes CASSLGGRYNSPLHF.

CDR3 in DNA: TGTGCCAGCAGTTTTAGGGAGGGCTATGGCTACACCTTC. It encodes CASSFREGYGYTF. The rearrangement links TRBV6-5 to TRBJ1-2; D not certain. The germline V gene encodes CDR1 MNHEY and CDR2 SVGAGI. V was cut by 4 bases and J by 4 bases, with 10 bases left in between. This CDR3 comprises 13 residues.

This chain joins TRBV15 and TRBJ1-2; TRBD1 might be the D (6 bases). Germline lookup yields CDR1 LNHNV and CDR2 YYDKDF (reference sequence). V dropped 0 bases and J dropped 4 bases, with 12 bases sitting between them. This CDR3 has 15 amino acids. CDR3 region: CATSRDRVQGYGYTF. The CDR3 DNA is TGTGCCACCAGCAGAGATAGGGTACAGGGCTATGGCTACACCTTC.

The chain joins TRBV5-1 to TRBJ1-1; D is unresolved. Germline V gives CDR1 SGHRS, CDR2 YFSETQ. Trimming removed 6 bases from V and 2 bases from J, with 11 bases in between. This CDR3 contains 13 residues. CDR3 coding DNA: TGCGCCAGCAAAGGTGTGATAAACACTGAAGCTTTCTTT. It translates to CASKGVINTEAFF.

The J gene is TRBJ1-2, the V gene TRBV3-1 (or the pseudogene TRBV3-2), with unresolved D. Germline-derived CDR1 and CDR2 are LGHDT and YNNKEL (reference sequence). V shed 4 bases and J shed 4 bases, with 19 bases lying between them. The CDR3 has 16 amino acids. CDR3: CASSPKIRYFGYGYTF. As DNA, the CDR3 is TGTGCCAGCAGCCCGAAGATACGGTACTTCGGCTATGGCTACACCTTC.

J is TRBJ2-1 and V is TRBV27, with 10 bases lining up with TRBD1. J lost 8 bases, V lost 10 bases, and 17 bases had no gene match. Germline CDR1 MNHEY, CDR2 SMNVEV (reference sequence). There are 16 residues in the CDR3. This CDR3 reads CANDRGRLTGFYEQFF. The CDR3 DNA reads TGTGCCAACGACAGGGGGCGGCTAACCGGCTTTTATGAGCAGTTCTTC.

The chain combines TRBV7-8 with TRBJ1-5; possible D gene TRBD1, 6 bases. Germline values: CDR1 SGHVS, CDR2 FQNEAQ. Between the trimmed V and J ends, which lost 5 bases and 3 bases, there was a span of 23 bases. The length of the CDR3 is 18 residues. The CDR3 DNA reads as TGTGCCAGCAGCCACGAACCGGGAACAGGGAGAATCAATCAGCCCCAGCATTTT. Translation: CASSHEPGTGRINQPQHF.

The rearrangement joins TRBV18 to TRBJ1-1, with 8 positions matching TRBD1. CDR3 size: 14 residues. J was trimmed by 8 bases and V by 4 bases; bases with no gene match: 9. Germline-derived CDR1 and CDR2 are KGHSH and LQKENI. Written as DNA, the CDR3 is TGTGCCAGCTCACTGGACAGGGTGGGTAAGGAAGCTTTCTTT. Translation gives CASSLDRVGKEAFF.

The chain uses TRBV7-2 and TRBJ2-1; D is perhaps TRBD1 (6 bases). Germline CDR1 and CDR2: SGHTA and FQGNSA. V was cut by 1 base and J by 0 bases, with 19 bases left in between. The CDR3 sequence is 19 residues long. CDR3: CASSLVPGHPLSSYNEQFF. In DNA, the CDR3 is TGTGCCAGCAGCTTAGTACCGGGACATCCACTAAGCTCCTACAATGAGCAGTTCTTC.

The chain employs TRBV5-8 and TRBJ2-7, with 10 bases fitting TRBD2. Germline V lookup: CDR1 SGHTS, CDR2 YDEGEE. Germline trimming cut 1 base from V and 7 bases from J; bases unmatched to any gene: 8. The CDR3 extends over 15 amino acids. CDR3 sequence: CASSLRLAGVEEQYF. The CDR3 nucleotides read TGTGCCAGCAGCTTGCGCCTAGCGGGGGTGGAGGAGCAGTACTTC.

The CDR3 sequence is CASSPGLAGEETQYF. CDR3 bases: TGTGCCAGCAGCCCGGGACTAGCGGGGGAAGAGACCCAGTACTTC. The chain links TRBV7-3 to TRBJ2-5; the match to TRBD2 covers 14 bases. Germline-derived CDR1 and CDR2 are SGHTA and FQGTGA. With V trimmed by 5 bases and J by 3 bases, 2 bases remained unmatched. This CDR3 region has 15 residues.

The V call is TRBV5-4, the J call TRBJ1-4; 9 nucleotides match TRBD1. This CDR3 has 15 amino acids. V trimming: 4 bases; J trimming: 4 bases; junction bases outside the gene matches: 5. Germline-derived CDR1 and CDR2 are SGHNT and YYREEE (reference sequence). CDR3 coding DNA: TGTGCCAGCAGCCTTCCGGGACAGGGTAATGAAAAACTGTTTTTT. It is translated as CASSLPGQGNEKLFF.

The rearrangement joins TRBV7-3 to TRBJ2-3, with 9 positions matching TRBD2. The CDR3 has 16 amino acids. In germline, CDR1 is SGHTA, CDR2 FQGTGA. V shed 1 base and J 0 bases; nucleotides not matched to a gene: 2. The CDR3, as DNA: TGTGCCAGCAGCTTAAGCACTAGCGGGAGCACAGATACGCAGTATTTT. This encodes CASSLSTSGSTDTQYF.

In this sample, this clone turned up a few times. The V and J genes are TRBV5-1 and TRBJ1-1, with 10 nucleotides matching TRBD1. The V segment lost 4 bases and the J segment 8 bases; nucleotides outside the gene matches: 8. There are 14 residues in the CDR3. Germline assignment: CDR1 SGHRS and CDR2 YFSETQ. The CDR3 sequence: CASSPEGQGREAFF. CDR3 DNA: TGCGCCAGCAGCCCGGAGGGACAGGGGAGGGAAGCTTTCTTT.